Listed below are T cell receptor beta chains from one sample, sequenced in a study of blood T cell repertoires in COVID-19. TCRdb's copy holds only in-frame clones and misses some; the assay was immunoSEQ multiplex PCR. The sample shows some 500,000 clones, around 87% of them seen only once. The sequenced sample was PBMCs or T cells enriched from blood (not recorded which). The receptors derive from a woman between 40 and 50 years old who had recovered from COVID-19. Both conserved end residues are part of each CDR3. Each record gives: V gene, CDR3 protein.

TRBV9 CASSLRQEVSPLHF
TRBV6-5 CASSWTSGTNTGELFF
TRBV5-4 CASSDSRASKNIQYF
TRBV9 CASSVSQDNSPLHF
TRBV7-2 CASSSSRGRGNTIYF
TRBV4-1 CASSQELLAEANTGELFF
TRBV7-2 CASSFYRDRAFF
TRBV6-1 CASSESGAGYGYTF
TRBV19 CASSIILQQGGKNIQYF
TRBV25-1 CASSELSGVGDGYTF
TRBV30 CAWSVEEGRNEQYF
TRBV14 CASSQEQLARGDTQYF
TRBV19 CASRERAGQSPLHF
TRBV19 CATTPKGASYGYTF
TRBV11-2 CASSSSTASTDTQYF
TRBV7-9 CASRQKASSGTYNEQFF